This record looks at one T cell receptor beta chain sequence and its context. Its antigen remains unidentified. After template switching added a universal primer site, the resulting cDNA carried unique molecular identifiers. MiXCR, run by TCRdb on the 5' RACE reads, gives a single entry per CDR3 protein. The table shows 1.5 million to 2 million distinct CDR3 sequences, with about 32% occurring only once. In germline, CDR1 is LNHNV, CDR2 YYDKDF (reference sequence). V lost 0 bases and J 5 bases, leaving 5 bases between the germline ends. The CDR3 has 13 amino acids. This record belongs to a study of identical twins. Findings of the study overall: Models, which agreed with sharing between unrelated individuals, nonetheless underestimated the out-of-frame TCR alpha sharing seen in monozygotic twins.

V and J are TRBV15 and TRBJ1-5, with unresolved D. The origin of this receptor is a newborn girl in good health. The specimen was cord blood. The CDR3 nucleotides are TGTGCCACCAGCAGAGACGCTGATCAGCCCCAGCATTTT. Translated, it gives CATSRDADQPQHF.